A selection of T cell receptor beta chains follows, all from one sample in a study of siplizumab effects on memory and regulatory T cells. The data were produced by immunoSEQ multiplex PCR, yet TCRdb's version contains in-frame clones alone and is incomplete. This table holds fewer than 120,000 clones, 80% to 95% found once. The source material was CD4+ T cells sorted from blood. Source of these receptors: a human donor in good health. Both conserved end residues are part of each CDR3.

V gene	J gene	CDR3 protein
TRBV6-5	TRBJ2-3	CASSPNSDTQYF
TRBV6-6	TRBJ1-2	CASRLPQGFNYGYTF
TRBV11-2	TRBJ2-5	CASGADQETQYF
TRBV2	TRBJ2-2	CASRGTGRDTGELFF
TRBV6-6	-	CASSYPQGATYEQYF
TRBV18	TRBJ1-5	CASSPLLPRQGAYQPQHF
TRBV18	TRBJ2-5	CASSLMQAARETQYF
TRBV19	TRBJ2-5	CATLLGRGQETQYF
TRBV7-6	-	CASSSTGTLSYEQYF
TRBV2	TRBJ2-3	CASGASGITDTQYF
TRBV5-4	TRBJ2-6	CASSFTGANVLTF